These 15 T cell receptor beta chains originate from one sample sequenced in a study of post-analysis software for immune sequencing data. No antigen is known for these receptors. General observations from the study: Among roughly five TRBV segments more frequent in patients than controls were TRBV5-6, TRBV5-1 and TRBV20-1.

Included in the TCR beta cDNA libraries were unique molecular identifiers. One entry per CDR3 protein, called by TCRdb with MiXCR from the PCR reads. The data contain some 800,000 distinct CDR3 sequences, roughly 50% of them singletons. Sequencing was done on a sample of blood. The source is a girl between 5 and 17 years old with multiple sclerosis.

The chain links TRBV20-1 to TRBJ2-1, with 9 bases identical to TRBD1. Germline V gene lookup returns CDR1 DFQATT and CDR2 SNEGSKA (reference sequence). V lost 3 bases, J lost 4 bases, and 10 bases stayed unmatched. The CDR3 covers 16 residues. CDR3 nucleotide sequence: TGCAGTGCTAGGCCCGGGGACAGGGCGAATTACAATGAGCAGTTCTTC. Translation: CSARPGDRANYNEQFF.

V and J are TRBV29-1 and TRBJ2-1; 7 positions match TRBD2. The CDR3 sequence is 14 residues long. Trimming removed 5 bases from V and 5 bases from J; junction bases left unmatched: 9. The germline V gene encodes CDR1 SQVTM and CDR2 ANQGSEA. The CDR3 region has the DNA TGCAGCGTTTGGGGACGGGAGGCCCACAATGAGCAGTTCTTC. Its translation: CSVWGREAHNEQFF.

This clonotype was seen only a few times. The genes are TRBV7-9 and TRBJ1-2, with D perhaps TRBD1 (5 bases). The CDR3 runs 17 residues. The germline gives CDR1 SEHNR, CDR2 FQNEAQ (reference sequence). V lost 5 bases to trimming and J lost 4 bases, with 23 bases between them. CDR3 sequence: CASSPLTRQSGSYGYTF. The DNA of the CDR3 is TGTGCCAGCAGCCCCTTAACGAGACAGTCTGGCAGCTATGGCTACACCTTC.

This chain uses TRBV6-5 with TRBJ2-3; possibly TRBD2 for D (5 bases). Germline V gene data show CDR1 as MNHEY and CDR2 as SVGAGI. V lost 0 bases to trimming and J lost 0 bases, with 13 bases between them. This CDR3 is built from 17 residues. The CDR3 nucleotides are TGTGCCAGCAGTTACTCGATTCCAGCGGCTAGCACAGATACGCAGTATTTT. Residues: CASSYSIPAASTDTQYF.

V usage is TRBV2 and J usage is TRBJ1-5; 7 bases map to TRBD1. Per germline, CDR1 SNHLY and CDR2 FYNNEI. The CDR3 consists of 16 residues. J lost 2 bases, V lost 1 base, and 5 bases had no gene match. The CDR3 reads CASSEGDRKGNQPQHF. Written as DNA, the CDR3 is TGTGCCAGCAGTGAAGGGGACAGAAAGGGCAATCAGCCCCAGCATTTT.

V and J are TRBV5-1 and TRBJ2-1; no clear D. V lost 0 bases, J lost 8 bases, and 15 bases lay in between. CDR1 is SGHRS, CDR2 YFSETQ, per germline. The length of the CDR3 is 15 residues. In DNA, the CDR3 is TGCGCCAGCAGCTTGGATCCGCGGCCTACGGATGAGCAGTTCTTC. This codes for CASSLDPRPTDEQFF.

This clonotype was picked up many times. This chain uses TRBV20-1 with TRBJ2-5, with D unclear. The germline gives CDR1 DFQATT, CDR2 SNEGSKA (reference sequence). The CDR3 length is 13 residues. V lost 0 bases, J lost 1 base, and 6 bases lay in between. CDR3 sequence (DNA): TGCAGTGCTAGAGATGGCGGCCAAGAGACCCAGTACTTC. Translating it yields CSARDGGQETQYF.

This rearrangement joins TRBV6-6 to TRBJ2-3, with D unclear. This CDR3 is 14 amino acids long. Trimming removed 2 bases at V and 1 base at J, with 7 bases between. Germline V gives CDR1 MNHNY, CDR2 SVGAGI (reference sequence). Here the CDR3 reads CASSYREGTDTQYF. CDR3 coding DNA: TGTGCCAGCAGTTACCGTGAGGGCACAGATACGCAGTATTTT.

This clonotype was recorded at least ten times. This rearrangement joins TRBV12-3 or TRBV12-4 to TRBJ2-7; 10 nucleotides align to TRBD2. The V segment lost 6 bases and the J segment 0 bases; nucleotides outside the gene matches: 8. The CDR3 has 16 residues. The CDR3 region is CASRRTGTSASYEQYF. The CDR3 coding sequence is TGTGCCAGCAGAAGAACCGGGACTAGCGCCTCCTACGAGCAGTACTTC.

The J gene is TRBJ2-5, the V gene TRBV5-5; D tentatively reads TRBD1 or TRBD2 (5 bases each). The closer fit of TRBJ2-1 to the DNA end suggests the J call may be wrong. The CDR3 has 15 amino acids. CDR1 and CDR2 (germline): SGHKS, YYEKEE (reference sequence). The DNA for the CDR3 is TGTGCCAGCAGCTTAGGGACCGGGTACCAAGAGACCCAGTTCTTC. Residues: CASSLGTGYQETQFF.

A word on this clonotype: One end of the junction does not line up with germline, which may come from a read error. CDR3 nucleotides: TGTGCCAGCAGCTTAAACGGCTTCTCCTGCAATGAGCAGTTCTTC. Translated: CASSLNGFSCNEQFF. This chain uses TRBV11-2 with TRBJ2-1; D gene uncertain. This CDR3 has 15 amino acids. In germline, CDR1 is SGHAT, CDR2 FQNNGV.

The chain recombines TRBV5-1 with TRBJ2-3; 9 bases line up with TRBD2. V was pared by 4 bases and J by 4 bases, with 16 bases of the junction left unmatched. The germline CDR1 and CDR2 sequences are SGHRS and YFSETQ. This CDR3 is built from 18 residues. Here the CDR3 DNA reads TGCGCCAGCAGCCGACCAGAGCTAGCGGGAAGGGGCGCAGATACGCAGTATTTT. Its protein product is CASSRPELAGRGADTQYF.

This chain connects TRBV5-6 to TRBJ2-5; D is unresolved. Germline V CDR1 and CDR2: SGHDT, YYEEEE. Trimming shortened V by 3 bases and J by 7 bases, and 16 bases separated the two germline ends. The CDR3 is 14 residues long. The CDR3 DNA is TGTGCCAGCAGCTCTCCCGCGGTAGGCGGGACCCAGTACTTC. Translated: CASSSPAVGGTQYF. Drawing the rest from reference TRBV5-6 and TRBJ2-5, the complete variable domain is DAGVTQSPTHLIKTRGQQVTLRCSPKSGHDTVSWYQQALGQGPQFIFQYYEEEERQRGNFPDRFSGHQFPNYSSELNVNALLLGDSALYLCASSSPAVGGTQYFGPGTRLLVL.

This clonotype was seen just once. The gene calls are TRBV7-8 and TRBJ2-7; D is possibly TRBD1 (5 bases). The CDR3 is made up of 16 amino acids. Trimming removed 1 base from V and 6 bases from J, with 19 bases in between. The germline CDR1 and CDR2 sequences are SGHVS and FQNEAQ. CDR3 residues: CASSLVLGARVIEQYF. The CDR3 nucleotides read TGTGCCAGCAGCTTAGTTCTTGGGGCAAGAGTTATCGAGCAGTACTTC. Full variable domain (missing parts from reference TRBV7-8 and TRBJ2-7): GAGVSQSPRYKVAKRGQDVALRCDPISGHVSLFWYQQALGQGPEFLTYFQNEAQLDKSGLPSDRFFAERPEGSVSTLKIQRTQQEDSAVYLCASSLVLGARVIEQYFGPGTRLTVT.

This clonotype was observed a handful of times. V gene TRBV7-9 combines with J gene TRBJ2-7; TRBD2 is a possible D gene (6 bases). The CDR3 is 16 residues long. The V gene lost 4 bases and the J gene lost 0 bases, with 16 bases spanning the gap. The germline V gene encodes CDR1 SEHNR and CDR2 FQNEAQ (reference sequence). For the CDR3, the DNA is TGTGCCAGCAGCTCGGGTCAGTGGCGGGACTCCTACGAGCAGTACTTC. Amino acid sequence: CASSSGQWRDSYEQYF.